This T cell receptor beta chain was documented in a study of quantifying T cell responses using KT2 cells. In the study overall: Reverse transcription used primers in the TCR alpha and beta constant regions. The second PCR ran as a qPCR until a predetermined fluorescence threshold was reached. Under optimum conditions, T4 ligation efficiency was estimated at more than 8%.

The cDNA 3' end received a ligated oligonucleotide with a UMI. An equimolar mix of RC1.1 and RC1.2 primed the beta chain across TRBC1 and TRBC2. In TCRdb, the UMI-ligation and nested PCR reads were re-called with MiXCR into one record per CDR3 protein. This table has around 56,000 distinct CDR3 sequences, 9% to 15% appearing once. The germline V gene encodes CDR1 SGHAT and CDR2 FQNNGV. The length of the CDR3 is 18 residues. V shed 5 bases and J 1 base; nucleotides not matched to a gene: 14. For this clonotype: The antigen is not known.

The study's findings and limits: KT2 sequences were detected down to about one KT2 cell per 100,000 PBMC.

The sample is PBMC spiked with counted cells of clone KT2. The chain links TRBV11-2 to TRBJ1-1; 9 positions match TRBD1. The sequenced material came from PBMCs spiked with cells of the T cell clone KT2. The TCR sequence derives from a human donor. DNA for the CDR3: TGTGCCAGCAGCCTACTACTGGGACAGGGAAGGAAGAACACTGAAGCTTTCTTT. It translates to CASSLLLGQGRKNTEAFF.